Following are 16 T cell receptor beta chains from one sample sequenced in a study of shared clonotypes between healthy human individuals. The protocol was immunoSEQ multiplex PCR, while the TCRdb copy is restricted to in-frame clones and leaves out a portion. The sample has more than 1,200,000 clones, around 98.5% seen once. Sequencing input: naive CD4+ T cells sorted from blood. Subset here: CD45RA+ positively selected. These receptors originate from a man aged 25-40 years in good health.

This chain joins TRBV5-5 and TRBJ1-1; the match to TRBD1 covers 8 bases. The CDR3 consists of 19 residues. J was trimmed by 0 bases and V by 5 bases; bases with no gene match: 18. Per the germline V gene, CDR1 is SGHKS and CDR2 is YYEKEE (reference sequence). DNA for the CDR3: TGTGCCAGCAGGTCCTCCGGGACAGGCGTCTGGACCATGAACACTGAAGCTTTCTTT. Protein product: CASRSSGTGVWTMNTEAFF.

The chain employs TRBV5-4 and TRBJ2-7; perhaps D is TRBD1 or TRBD2 (5 bases each). Deletions cut 0 bases from V and 7 bases from J, with 14 bases between. The CDR3 totals 14 residues. Germline assignment: CDR1 SGHNT and CDR2 YYREEE (reference sequence). This CDR3 reads CASSLAGAPGEQYF. The CDR3 DNA is TGTGCCAGCAGCTTGGCCGGGGCGCCCGGGGAGCAGTACTTC.

To note about this clone: This specimen includes other DNA sequences encoding the same CDR3. The chain recombines TRBV9 with TRBJ2-7; possibly TRBD1 or TRBD2 for D (6 bases each). CDR1 is SGDLS, CDR2 YYNGEE, per germline. The CDR3 contains 14 residues. The V gene lost 0 bases and the J gene lost 3 bases, with 10 bases spanning the gap. As DNA, the CDR3 is TGTGCCAGCAGCGTAGCCGGAGGGGGCTACGAGCAGTACTTC. Encoded protein: CASSVAGGGYEQYF.

Notes on this clone: Additional DNA sequences in this sample encode the identical CDR3. V and J are TRBV6-4 and TRBJ2-3; D perhaps matches TRBD2 (5 bases). The V and J ends lost 5 bases and 0 bases respectively, with 9 bases between them. Germline CDR1 is MRHNA and CDR2 is SNTAGT. CDR3 length: 14 residues. The CDR3 sequence: CASSRSGSTDTQYF. In DNA, the CDR3 is TGTGCCAGCAGTCGCAGCGGTAGCACAGATACGCAGTATTTT.

The rearrangement uses TRBV28 and TRBJ2-7, with D possibly being TRBD1 (7 bases). CDR1 and CDR2 (germline): MDHEN, SYDVKM. The CDR3 is 15 residues long. The V and J ends lost 5 bases and 2 bases respectively, with 16 bases between them. Written as DNA, the CDR3 is TGTGCCAGCAGTCCGCGGCGGGGACAGACCTACGAGCAGTACTTC. Translation: CASSPRRGQTYEQYF.

The chain carries TRBV7-9 and TRBJ1-4, with D maybe TRBD1 (6 bases). The CDR3 totals 14 residues. Trimming stripped 4 bases from V and 0 bases from J, with 6 bases between. Germline loops: CDR1 SEHNR, CDR2 FQNEAQ (reference sequence). The CDR3 DNA is TGTGCCAGCAGCTGGACAGCAACTAATGAAAAACTGTTTTTT. Protein sequence: CASSWTATNEKLFF.

The chain links TRBV10-2 to TRBJ2-1; D might be TRBD1 or TRBD2, each matching 5 bases. V dropped 8 bases and J dropped 4 bases, with 15 bases sitting between them. Germline values: CDR1 WSHSY, CDR2 SAAADI. The CDR3 totals 14 residues. The CDR3 sequence: CASGPRDVYNEQFF. The CDR3 DNA is TGCGCCAGCGGCCCCCGGGACGTTTACAATGAGCAGTTCTTC.

The chain carries TRBV29-1 and TRBJ2-3; D is unclear. V gave up 3 bases and J gave up 5 bases, with 12 bases separating them. Germline values: CDR1 SQVTM, CDR2 ANQGSEA. The CDR3 totals 13 residues. The CDR3 DNA reads TGCAGCGTTGACCTGAATACCGGAGATACGCAGTATTTT. This gives the protein CSVDLNTGDTQYF.

CDR3 nucleotides: TGTGCCAGCAGCTACCCGGGACAGGAAATACAAGAGACCCAGTACTTC. Translated: CASSYPGQEIQETQYF. This chain uses TRBV5-4 with TRBJ2-5, with TRBD1 matching over 8 bases. CDR3 length equals 16 residues. The V gene end was trimmed by 3 bases and the J gene end by 2 bases; junction bases not matched to a gene: 9. Germline CDR1 and CDR2: SGHNT and YYREEE (reference sequence).

This clone was seen once. The genes are TRBV11-2 and TRBJ1-1; perhaps TRBD1 as D (5 bases). Per the germline V gene, CDR1 is SGHAT and CDR2 is FQNNGV. There are 15 residues in the CDR3. V gave up 5 bases and J gave up 5 bases, with 18 bases separating them. The CDR3 DNA is TGTGCCAGCAGCCCAGGTACAGGTATTTTTACTGAAGCTTTCTTT. Its protein is CASSPGTGIFTEAFF. The full variable domain, with the rest looked up from reference TRBV11-2 and TRBJ1-1, is EAGVAQSPRYKIIEKRQSVAFWCNPISGHATLYWYQQILGQGPKLLIQFQNNGVVDDSQLPKDRFSAERLKGVDSTLKIQPAKLEDSAVYLCASSPGTGIFTEAFFGQGTRLTVV.

This chain links TRBV5-1 with TRBJ2-5; 10 bases fit TRBD1. Germline trimming cut 7 bases from V and 4 bases from J; bases unmatched to any gene: 16. CDR3 length equals 17 residues. Looked up from germline, CDR1 is SGHRS and CDR2 is YFSETQ. The CDR3 bases are TGCGCCAGCGGGCTCGGACAGGGGGGGACTAGTCGAGAGACCCAGTACTTC. Protein: CASGLGQGGTSRETQYF. Based on the CDR3 plus reference TRBV5-1 and TRBJ2-5, the full variable domain is KAGVTQTPRYLIKTRGQQVTLSCSPISGHRSVSWYQQTPGQGLQFLFEYFSETQRNKGNFPGRFSGRQFSNSRSEMNVSTLELGDSALYLCASGLGQGGTSRETQYFGPGTRLLVL.

The chain employs TRBV19 and TRBJ2-2; 13 bases align to TRBD2. The CDR3 is 16 amino acids. Germline CDR1 is LNHDA and CDR2 is SQIVND (reference sequence). J gave up 6 bases and V 5 bases, and 6 bases lay outside the gene matches. Here the CDR3 reads CASSPLAGGPAGELFF. CDR3 DNA sequence: TGTGCCAGTAGTCCACTAGCGGGAGGGCCGGCCGGGGAGCTGTTTTTT.

This clone was seen once. The chain has TRBV5-1 and TRBJ2-1, with D perhaps matching TRBD1 (6 bases). The germline CDR1 and CDR2 sequences are SGHRS and YFSETQ. V lost 0 bases to trimming and J lost 5 bases, with 15 bases between them. The CDR3 sequence is 16 residues long. CDR3 DNA sequence: TGCGCCAGCAGCTTGGAGGCAGGACAGCGACACAATGAGCAGTTCTTC. This translates into CASSLEAGQRHNEQFF.

This clone was seen a single time. The chain recombines TRBV11-2 with TRBJ2-7, with D possibly TRBD2 on 7 matching bases. The V end lost 1 base, the J end lost 3 bases, and 13 bases lay between the germline ends. Germline V lookup: CDR1 SGHAT, CDR2 FQNNGV. The length of the CDR3 is 15 residues. CDR3: CASSLVFGGLYEQYF. The CDR3, as DNA: TGTGCCAGCAGCTTAGTTTTCGGGGGGCTCTACGAGCAGTACTTC.

The chain employs TRBV29-1 and TRBJ2-1; perhaps TRBD2 as D (6 bases). The germline V gene has CDR1 SQVTM and CDR2 ANQGSEA. With 4 bases removed from V and 6 bases from J, the gap between germline ends came to 13 bases. This CDR3 has 13 residues. The CDR3 sequence: CSVGGVLRNEQFF. CDR3 DNA: TGCAGCGTTGGCGGGGTCCTACGCAATGAGCAGTTCTTC.

The rearrangement joins TRBV27 to TRBJ2-7, with TRBD2 matching 7 bases. In germline, CDR1 is MNHEY, CDR2 SMNVEV (reference sequence). The CDR3 totals 16 residues. V gave up 2 bases and J gave up 0 bases; unmatched junction bases: 7. CDR3 nucleotide sequence: TGTGCCAGCAGTTTAAGGCTAGCGGTTAGCTCCTACGAGCAGTACTTC. Protein: CASSLRLAVSSYEQYF.